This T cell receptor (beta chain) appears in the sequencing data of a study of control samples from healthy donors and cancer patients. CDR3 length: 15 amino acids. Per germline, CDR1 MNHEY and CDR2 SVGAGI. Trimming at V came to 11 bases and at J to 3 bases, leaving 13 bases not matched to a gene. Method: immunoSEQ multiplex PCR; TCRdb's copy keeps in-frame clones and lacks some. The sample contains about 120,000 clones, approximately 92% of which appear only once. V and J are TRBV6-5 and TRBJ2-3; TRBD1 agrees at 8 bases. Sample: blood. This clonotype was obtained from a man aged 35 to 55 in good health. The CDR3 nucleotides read TGTGCCTCCCTTTTATGGACAGGGCGAACAGATACGCAGTATTTT. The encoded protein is CASLLWTGRTDTQYF.